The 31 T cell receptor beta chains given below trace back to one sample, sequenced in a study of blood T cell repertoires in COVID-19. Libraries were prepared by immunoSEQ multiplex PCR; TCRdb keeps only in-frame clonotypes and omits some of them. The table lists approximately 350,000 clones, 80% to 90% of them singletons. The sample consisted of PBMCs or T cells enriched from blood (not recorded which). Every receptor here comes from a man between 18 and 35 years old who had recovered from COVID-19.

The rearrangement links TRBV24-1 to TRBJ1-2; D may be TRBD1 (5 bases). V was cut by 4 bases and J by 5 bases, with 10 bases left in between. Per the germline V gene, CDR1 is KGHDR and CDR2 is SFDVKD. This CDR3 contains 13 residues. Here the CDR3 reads CATSDAREYGYTF. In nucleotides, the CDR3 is TGTGCCACCAGTGACGCCAGGGAATATGGCTACACCTTC.

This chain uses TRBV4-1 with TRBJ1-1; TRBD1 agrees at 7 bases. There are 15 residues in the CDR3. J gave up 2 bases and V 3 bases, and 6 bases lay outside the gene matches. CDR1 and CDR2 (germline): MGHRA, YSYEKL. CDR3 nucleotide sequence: TGCGCCAGCAGCCACCGCGGGACAGATAACACTGAAGCTTTCTTT. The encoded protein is CASSHRGTDNTEAFF.

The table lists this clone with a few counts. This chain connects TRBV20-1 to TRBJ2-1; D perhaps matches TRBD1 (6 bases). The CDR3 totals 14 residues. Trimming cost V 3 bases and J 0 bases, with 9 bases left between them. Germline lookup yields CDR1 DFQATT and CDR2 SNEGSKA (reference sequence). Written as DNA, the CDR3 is TGCAGTGCTAGTGAAGGGGGCTCCTACAATGAGCAGTTCTTC. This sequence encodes CSASEGGSYNEQFF.

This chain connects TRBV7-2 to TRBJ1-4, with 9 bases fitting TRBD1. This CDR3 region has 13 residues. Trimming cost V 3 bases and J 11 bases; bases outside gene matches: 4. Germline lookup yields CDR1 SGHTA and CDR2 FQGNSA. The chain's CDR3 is CASSLRTGDKLFF. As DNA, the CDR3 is TGTGCCAGCAGCTTGAGGACAGGGGACAAACTGTTTTTT.

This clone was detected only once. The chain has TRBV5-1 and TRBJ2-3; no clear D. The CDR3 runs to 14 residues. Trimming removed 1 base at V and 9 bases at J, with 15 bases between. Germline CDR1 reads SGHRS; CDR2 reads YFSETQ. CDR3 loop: CASSLLLGSGTQYF. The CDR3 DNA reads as TGCGCCAGCAGCTTGTTATTAGGCTCCGGGACGCAGTATTTT.

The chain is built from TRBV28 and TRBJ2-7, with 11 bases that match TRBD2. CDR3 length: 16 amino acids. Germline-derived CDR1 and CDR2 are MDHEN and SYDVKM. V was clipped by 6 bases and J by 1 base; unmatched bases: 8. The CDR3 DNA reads TGTGCCAGCAGGGGCCGAGGGACTAGCGGATCCTACGAGCAGTACTTC. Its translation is CASRGRGTSGSYEQYF.

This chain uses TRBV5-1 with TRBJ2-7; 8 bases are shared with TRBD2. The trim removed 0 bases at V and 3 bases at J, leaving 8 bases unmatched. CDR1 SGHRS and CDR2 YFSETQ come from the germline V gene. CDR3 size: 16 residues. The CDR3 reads CASSLEGNSGSYEQYF. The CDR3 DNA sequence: TGCGCCAGCAGCTTGGAAGGAAACAGCGGGAGCTACGAGCAGTACTTC.

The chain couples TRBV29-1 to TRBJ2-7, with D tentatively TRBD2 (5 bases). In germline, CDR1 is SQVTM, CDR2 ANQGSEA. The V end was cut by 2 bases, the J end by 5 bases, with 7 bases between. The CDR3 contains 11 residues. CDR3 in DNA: TGCAGCGTTGAACGGGGTAACGAGCAGTACTTC. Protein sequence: CSVERGNEQYF.

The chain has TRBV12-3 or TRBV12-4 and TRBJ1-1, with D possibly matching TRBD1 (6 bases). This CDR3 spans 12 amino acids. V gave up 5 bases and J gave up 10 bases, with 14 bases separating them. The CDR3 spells CASSDRPPRAFF. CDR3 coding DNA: TGTGCCAGCAGTGACAGGCCCCCGAGAGCTTTCTTT.

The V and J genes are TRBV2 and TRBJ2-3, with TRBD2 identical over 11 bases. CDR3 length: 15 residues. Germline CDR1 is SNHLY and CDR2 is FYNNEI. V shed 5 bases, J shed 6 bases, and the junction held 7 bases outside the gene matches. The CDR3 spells CASSRLAGGRDTQYF. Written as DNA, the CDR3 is TGTGCCAGCAGTAGGCTAGCGGGGGGCAGGGATACGCAGTATTTT.

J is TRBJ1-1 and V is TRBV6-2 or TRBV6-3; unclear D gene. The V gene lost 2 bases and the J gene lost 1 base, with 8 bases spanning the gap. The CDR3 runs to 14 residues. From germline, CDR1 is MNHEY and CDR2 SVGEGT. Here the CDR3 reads CASSYVARNTEAFF. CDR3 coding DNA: TGTGCCAGCAGTTACGTTGCTAGGAACACTGAAGCTTTCTTT.

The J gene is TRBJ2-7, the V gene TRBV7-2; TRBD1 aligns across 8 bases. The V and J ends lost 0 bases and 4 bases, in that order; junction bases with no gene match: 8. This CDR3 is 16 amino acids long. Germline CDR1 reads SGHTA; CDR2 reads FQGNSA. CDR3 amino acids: CASSLAVGQGAYEQYF. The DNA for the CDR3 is TGTGCCAGCAGCTTAGCGGTCGGGCAGGGGGCTTACGAGCAGTACTTC.

The CDR3 coding sequence is TGTGCCAGCAGTCGGGGCTATGGCTACACCTTC. Encoded protein: CASSRGYGYTF. The chain employs TRBV12-3 or TRBV12-4 and TRBJ1-2; no reliable D call. The CDR3 is 11 amino acids. V lost 5 bases to trimming and J lost 4 bases, with 5 bases between them.

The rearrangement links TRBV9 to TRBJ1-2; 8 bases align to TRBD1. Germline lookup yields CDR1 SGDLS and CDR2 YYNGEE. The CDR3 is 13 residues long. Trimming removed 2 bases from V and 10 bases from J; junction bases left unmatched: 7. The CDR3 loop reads CASSVDREDSYTF. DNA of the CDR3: TGTGCCAGCAGCGTGGACAGGGAAGATTCCTACACCTTC.

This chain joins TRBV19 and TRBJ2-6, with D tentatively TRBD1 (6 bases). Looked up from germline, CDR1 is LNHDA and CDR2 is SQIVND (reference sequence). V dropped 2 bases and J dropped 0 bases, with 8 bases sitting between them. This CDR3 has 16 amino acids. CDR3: CASSIQGYSGANVLTF. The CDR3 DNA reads TGTGCCAGTAGTATACAGGGGTACTCTGGGGCCAACGTCCTGACTTTC.

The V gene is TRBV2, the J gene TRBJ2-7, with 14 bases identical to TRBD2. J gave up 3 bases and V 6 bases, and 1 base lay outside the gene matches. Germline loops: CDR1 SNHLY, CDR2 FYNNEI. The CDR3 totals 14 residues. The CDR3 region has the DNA TGTGCCAGCAGGGGGACTAGCGGGAGCTACGAGCAGTACTTC. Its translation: CASRGTSGSYEQYF.

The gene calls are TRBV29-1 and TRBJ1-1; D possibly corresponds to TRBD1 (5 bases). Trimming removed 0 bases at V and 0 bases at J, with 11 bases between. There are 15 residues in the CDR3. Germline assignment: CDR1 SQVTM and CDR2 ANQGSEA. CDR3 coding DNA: TGCAGCGTTGAAGATTGGGGGGTCCTGAACACTGAAGCTTTCTTT. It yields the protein CSVEDWGVLNTEAFF.

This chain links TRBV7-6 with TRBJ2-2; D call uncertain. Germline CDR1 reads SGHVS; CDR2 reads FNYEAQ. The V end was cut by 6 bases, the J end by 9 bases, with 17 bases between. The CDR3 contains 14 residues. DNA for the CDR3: TGTGCCAGCAGTCCCACTACTTCTATCTGGGAGCTGTTTTTT. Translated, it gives CASSPTTSIWELFF.

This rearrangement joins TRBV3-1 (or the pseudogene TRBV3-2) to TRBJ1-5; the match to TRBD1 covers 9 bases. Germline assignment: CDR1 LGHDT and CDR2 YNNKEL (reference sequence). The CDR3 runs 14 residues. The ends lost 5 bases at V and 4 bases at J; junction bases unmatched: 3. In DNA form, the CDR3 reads TGTGCCAGCAGCATGGGGACAGGGAATCAGCCCCAGCATTTT. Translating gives CASSMGTGNQPQHF.

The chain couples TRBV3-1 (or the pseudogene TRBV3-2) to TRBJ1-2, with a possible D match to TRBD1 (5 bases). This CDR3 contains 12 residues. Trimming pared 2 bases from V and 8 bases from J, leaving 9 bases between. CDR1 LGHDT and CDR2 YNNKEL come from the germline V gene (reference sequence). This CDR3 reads CASSQSGGGYTF. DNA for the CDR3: TGTGCCAGCAGCCAATCCGGGGGAGGCTACACCTTC.

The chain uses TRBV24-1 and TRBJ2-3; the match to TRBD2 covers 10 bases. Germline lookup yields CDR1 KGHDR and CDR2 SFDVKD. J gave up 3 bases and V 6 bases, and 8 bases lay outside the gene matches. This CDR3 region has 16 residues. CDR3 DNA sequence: TGTGCCACCAGTTCGGGCCGGACTAGCGGAACAGATACGCAGTATTTT. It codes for CATSSGRTSGTDTQYF.

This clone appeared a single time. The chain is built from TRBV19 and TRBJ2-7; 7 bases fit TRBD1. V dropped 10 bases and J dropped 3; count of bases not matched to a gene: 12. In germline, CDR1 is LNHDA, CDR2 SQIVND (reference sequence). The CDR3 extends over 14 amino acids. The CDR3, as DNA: TGTGCCACCTCCTCCGGCACAGGGGACTACGAGCAGTACTTC. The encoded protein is CATSSGTGDYEQYF.

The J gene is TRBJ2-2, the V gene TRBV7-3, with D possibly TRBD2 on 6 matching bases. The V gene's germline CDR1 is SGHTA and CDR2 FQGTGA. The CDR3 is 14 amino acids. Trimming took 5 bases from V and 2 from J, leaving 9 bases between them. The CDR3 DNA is TGTGCCAGCAGCCCGGACTACAACACCGGGGAGCTGTTTTTT. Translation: CASSPDYNTGELFF.

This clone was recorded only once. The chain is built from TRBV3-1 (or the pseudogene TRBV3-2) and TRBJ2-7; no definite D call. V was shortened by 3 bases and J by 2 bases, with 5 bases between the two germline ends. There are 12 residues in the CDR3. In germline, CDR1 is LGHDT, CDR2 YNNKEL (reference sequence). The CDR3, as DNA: TGTGCCAGCAGCCATGGGCCCTACGAGCAGTACTTC. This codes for CASSHGPYEQYF.

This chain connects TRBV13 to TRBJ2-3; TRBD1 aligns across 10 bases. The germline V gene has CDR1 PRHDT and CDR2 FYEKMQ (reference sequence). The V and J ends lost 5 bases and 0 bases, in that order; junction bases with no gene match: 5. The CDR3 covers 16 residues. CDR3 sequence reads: CASSGPGQGSTDTQYF. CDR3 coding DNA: TGTGCCAGCAGCGGGCCGGGACAGGGGAGCACAGATACGCAGTATTTT.

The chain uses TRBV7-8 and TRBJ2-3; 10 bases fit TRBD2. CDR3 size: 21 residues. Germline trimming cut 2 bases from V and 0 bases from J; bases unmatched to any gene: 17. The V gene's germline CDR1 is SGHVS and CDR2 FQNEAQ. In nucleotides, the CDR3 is TGTGCCAGCAGCTTAAGGCTTTTTCGGGCTAGCGGGAGCTTCAGCACAGATACGCAGTATTTT. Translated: CASSLRLFRASGSFSTDTQYF. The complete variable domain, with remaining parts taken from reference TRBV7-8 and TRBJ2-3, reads GAGVSQSPRYKVAKRGQDVALRCDPISGHVSLFWYQQALGQGPEFLTYFQNEAQLDKSGLPSDRFFAERPEGSVSTLKIQRTQQEDSAVYLCASSLRLFRASGSFSTDTQYFGPGTRLTVL.

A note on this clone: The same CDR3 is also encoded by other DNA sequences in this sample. In nucleotides, the CDR3 is TGTGCCAGCAGCCTAAACACCGGGGAGCTGTTTTTT. It encodes CASSLNTGELFF. This chain connects TRBV12-3 or TRBV12-4 to TRBJ2-2; D ambiguous. The CDR3 consists of 12 residues. V dropped 6 bases and J dropped 2 bases, with 4 bases sitting between them.

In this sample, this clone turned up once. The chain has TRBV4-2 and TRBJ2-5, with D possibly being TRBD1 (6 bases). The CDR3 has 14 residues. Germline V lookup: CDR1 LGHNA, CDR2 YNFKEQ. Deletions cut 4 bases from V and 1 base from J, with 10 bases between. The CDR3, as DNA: TGTGCCAGCAGCCCAGGGGCGGGCCAAGAGACCCAGTACTTC. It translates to CASSPGAGQETQYF.

CDR3 sequence (DNA): TGTGCCAGCAGCCGAACCGGGACAGGGGCGTACGAGCAGTACTTC. The encoded protein is CASSRTGTGAYEQYF. This sequence joins TRBV7-9 and TRBJ2-7; the match to TRBD1 covers 10 bases. The CDR3 runs 15 residues. Germline-derived CDR1 and CDR2 are SEHNR and FQNEAQ (reference sequence). V lost 5 bases to trimming and J lost 4 bases; unmatched junction nucleotides: 8. The full variable domain, rest sourced from reference TRBV7-9 and TRBJ2-7, is DTGVSQNPRHKITKRGQNVTFRCDPISEHNRLYWYRQTLGQGPEFLTYFQNEAQLEKSRLLSDRFSAERPKGSFSTLEIQRTEQGDSAMYLCASSRTGTGAYEQYFGPGTRLTVT.

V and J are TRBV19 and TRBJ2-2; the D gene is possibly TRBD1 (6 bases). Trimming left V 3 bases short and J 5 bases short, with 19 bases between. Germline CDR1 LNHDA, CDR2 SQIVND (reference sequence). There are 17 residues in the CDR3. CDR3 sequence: CASSMRQGPLSTGELFF. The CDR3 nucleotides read TGTGCCAGTAGTATGAGGCAGGGGCCCCTGAGTACCGGGGAGCTGTTTTTT.

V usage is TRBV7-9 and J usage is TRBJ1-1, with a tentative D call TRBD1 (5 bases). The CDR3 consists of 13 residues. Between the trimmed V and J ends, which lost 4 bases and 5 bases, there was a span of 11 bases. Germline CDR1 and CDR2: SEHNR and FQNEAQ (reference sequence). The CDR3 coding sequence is TGTGCCAGCAGCTCAACAGGCCAGACTGAAGCTTTCTTT. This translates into CASSSTGQTEAFF.